Listed here are 24 T cell receptor beta chains from one sample, sequenced in a study of technical replicates of blood from a handful of donors. Sequenced by immunoSEQ multiplex PCR; TCRdb stores in-frame clones only, minus some. Of about 59,000 clones in the sample, 97% were seen once. The specimen was T cells isolated from PBMCs. Receptor source: a human donor in good health.

This rearrangement joins TRBV28 to TRBJ1-2, with D possibly matching TRBD1 (6 bases). Germline lookup yields CDR1 MDHEN and CDR2 SYDVKM. The V end lost 2 bases, the J end lost 5 bases, and 12 bases lay between the germline ends. CDR3 length: 14 residues. The CDR3 coding sequence is TGTGCCAGCAGTTTAGGCGACAGGAGATATGGCTACACCTTC. Protein sequence: CASSLGDRRYGYTF.

The chain carries TRBV2 and TRBJ2-7; D unresolved. The CDR3 has 14 amino acids. From germline, CDR1 is SNHLY and CDR2 FYNNEI. V lost 3 bases to trimming and J lost 0 bases, with 9 bases between them. The CDR3 region is CASSDGASSYEQYF. Written as DNA, the CDR3 is TGTGCCAGCAGTGATGGTGCTAGCTCCTACGAGCAGTACTTC.

As DNA, the CDR3 is TGTGCCAGCAGCCCCCGGGACAGTTATCAGCCCCAGCATTTT. Encoded protein: CASSPRDSYQPQHF. The chain uses TRBV5-8 and TRBJ1-5, with 7 nucleotides matching TRBD1. The CDR3 sequence is 14 residues long. Trimming cost V 4 bases and J 5 bases; bases outside gene matches: 6. Germline V CDR1 and CDR2: SGHTS, YDEGEE.

The V gene is TRBV7-6, the J gene TRBJ2-3, with D maybe TRBD2 (7 bases). Per germline, CDR1 SGHVS and CDR2 FNYEAQ. This CDR3 comprises 15 residues. V gave up 2 bases and J gave up 6 bases, with 15 bases separating them. The CDR3 here is CASSLLTSDRDTQYF. CDR3 nucleotides: TGTGCCAGCAGCTTATTAACTAGCGACAGGGATACGCAGTATTTT.

A single count supports this clone. CDR3 loop: CASSYAGRGDEQYF. The CDR3 DNA reads TGTGCCAGCAGTTACGCGGGGAGAGGCGACGAGCAGTACTTC. The gene calls are TRBV6-5 and TRBJ2-7; maybe TRBD2 (6 bases). Trimming cost V 2 bases and J 5 bases, with 13 bases left between them. Germline values: CDR1 MNHEY, CDR2 SVGAGI. This CDR3 contains 14 residues.

V gene TRBV5-1 combines with J gene TRBJ1-5; D is unresolved. The CDR3 totals 16 residues. The V gene's germline CDR1 is SGHRS and CDR2 YFSETQ. V was pared by 7 bases and J by 5 bases, with 22 bases between. The CDR3: CASVRRRPSSYQPQHF. The CDR3 DNA follows: TGCGCCAGCGTTCGTCGGCGGCCCAGCAGTTATCAGCCCCAGCATTTT.

The chain recombines TRBV30 with TRBJ1-1; the D gene is possibly TRBD1 (6 bases). CDR1 is GTSNPN, CDR2 SVGIG, per germline (reference sequence). The ends were cut back, 2 bases at V and 6 bases at J, with 13 bases in the middle. The length of the CDR3 is 13 residues. CDR3 DNA: TGTGCCTGGAGTTCTAACGAGGGGGCTGAAGCTTTCTTT. Translating it yields CAWSSNEGAEAFF.

V is TRBV9 and J is TRBJ1-2; D is perhaps TRBD1 (6 bases). This CDR3 has 13 residues. Germline CDR1 reads SGDLS; CDR2 reads YYNGEE. Trimming took off 4 bases at V and 3 bases at J, with 10 bases between the two ends. CDR3 in amino acids: CASSLQGYYGYTF. The DNA of the CDR3 is TGTGCCAGCAGCTTACAGGGTTACTATGGCTACACCTTC. Together with reference TRBV9 and TRBJ1-2, the CDR3 gives the full variable domain: DSGVTQTPKHLITATGQRVTLRCSPRSGDLSVYWYQQSLDQGLQFLIQYYNGEERAKGNILERFSAQQFPDLHSELNLSSLELGDSALYFCASSLQGYYGYTFGSGTRLTVV.

The J gene is TRBJ1-2, the V gene TRBV27; D gene unclear. CDR1 is MNHEY, CDR2 SMNVEV, per germline (reference sequence). Trimming stripped 0 bases from V and 7 bases from J, with 12 bases between. The CDR3 totals 14 residues. The CDR3 spells CASSLSEGAAGYTF. The DNA for the CDR3 is TGTGCCAGCAGTTTATCCGAGGGTGCAGCTGGCTACACCTTC.

This chain joins TRBV11-1 and TRBJ2-7; possibly TRBD2 for D (6 bases). The V and J ends lost 5 bases and 3 bases respectively, with 11 bases between them. This CDR3 contains 13 residues. The germline V gene encodes CDR1 SGHAT and CDR2 FQDESV (reference sequence). This chain's CDR3 is CASSRPGVYEQYF. The DNA for the CDR3 is TGTGCCAGCAGCCGACCGGGAGTCTACGAGCAGTACTTC. The entire variable domain, with the rest obtained from reference TRBV11-1 and TRBJ2-7, is as follows: EAEVAQSPRYKITEKSQAVAFWCDPISGHATLYWYRQILGQGPELLVQFQDESVVDDSQLPKDRFSAERLKGVDSTLKIQPAELGDSAMYLCASSRPGVYEQYFGPGTRLTVT.

The CDR3 here is CAERGGGQPQHF. As DNA, the CDR3 is TGTGCCGAGAGGGGGGGAGGACAGCCCCAGCATTTT. This chain joins TRBV19 and TRBJ1-5; D is possibly TRBD1 (6 bases). CDR3 length: 12 amino acids. Germline V lookup: CDR1 LNHDA, CDR2 SQIVND (reference sequence). V dropped 11 bases and J dropped 7 bases, with 15 bases sitting between them.

V is TRBV10-2 and J is TRBJ2-1; 10 bases line up with TRBD2. The CDR3 is 15 amino acids. V lost 3 bases and J lost 7; bases outside the gene matches: 6. Germline V gene lookup returns CDR1 WSHSY and CDR2 SAAADI. Here the CDR3 reads CASSEGLAGVNEQFF. CDR3 coding DNA: TGCGCCAGCAGTGAAGGGCTAGCGGGAGTAAATGAGCAGTTCTTC.

CDR3 in DNA: TGTGCCACCCTCGCACAGGGTTCTTACACAGATACGCAGTATTTT. It codes for CATLAQGSYTDTQYF. The chain has TRBV19 and TRBJ2-3, with D possibly TRBD1 on 6 matching bases. The CDR3 is 15 amino acids. The germline V gene encodes CDR1 LNHDA and CDR2 SQIVND (reference sequence). Trimming removed 10 bases from V and 2 bases from J, with 19 bases in between.

The chain carries TRBV27 and TRBJ2-7; perhaps TRBD2 as D (6 bases). CDR1 is MNHEY and CDR2 is SMNVEV in the germline V gene (reference sequence). The CDR3 runs to 14 residues. Trimming took 5 bases from V and 3 from J, leaving 14 bases between them. CDR3 sequence reads: CASSKDYLLYEQYF. In DNA form, the CDR3 reads TGTGCCAGCAGTAAGGACTACCTGCTCTACGAGCAGTACTTC.

This sequence joins TRBV7-3 and TRBJ1-2; TRBD1 matches at 9 bases. The CDR3 totals 13 residues. Germline CDR1 SGHTA, CDR2 FQGTGA. Trimming at V came to 4 bases and at J to 7 bases, leaving 4 bases not matched to a gene. CDR3 amino acids: CASSWDRDSGYTF. The CDR3 nucleotides read TGTGCCAGCAGCTGGGACAGGGATAGTGGCTACACCTTC.

The chain combines TRBV4-2 with TRBJ1-1; possibly TRBD1 for D (6 bases). V was pared by 3 bases and J by 0 bases, with 8 bases between. CDR3 size: 14 residues. The germline gives CDR1 LGHNA, CDR2 YNFKEQ. The CDR3 loop reads CASSQGHLNTEAFF. The DNA of the CDR3 is TGTGCCAGCAGCCAGGGACATTTGAACACTGAAGCTTTCTTT.

The CDR3 sequence: CASSPVQVVSSYNEQFF. CDR3 nucleotides: TGTGCCAGCTCACCAGTTCAGGTGGTAAGCTCCTACAATGAGCAGTTCTTC. The chain employs TRBV18 and TRBJ2-1; D unresolved. CDR1 is KGHSH, CDR2 LQKENI, per germline. The CDR3 covers 17 residues. Trimming took off 2 bases at V and 0 bases at J, with 14 bases between the two ends.

This clone was detected once. The chain is built from TRBV29-1 and TRBJ2-2, with a possible D match to TRBD2 (5 bases). The CDR3 spans 11 residues. Between the trimmed V and J ends, which lost 6 bases and 3 bases, there was a span of 5 bases. CDR1 SQVTM and CDR2 ANQGSEA come from the germline V gene. The CDR3 reads CSVEDTGELFF. Here the CDR3 DNA reads TGCAGCGTGGAGGACACCGGGGAGCTGTTTTTT.

The chain combines TRBV6-5 with TRBJ2-2; D not resolved. The CDR3 contains 14 residues. Looked up from germline, CDR1 is MNHEY and CDR2 is SVGAGI. V shed 6 bases and J shed 4 bases, with 12 bases lying between them. The DNA of the CDR3 is TGTGCCAGCAGAGTCACAAGGAGCACCGGGGAGCTGTTTTTT. This translates into CASRVTRSTGELFF.

V usage is TRBV29-1 and J usage is TRBJ2-2, with 9 positions matching TRBD2. Per the germline V gene, CDR1 is SQVTM and CDR2 is ANQGSEA. The CDR3 sequence is 16 residues long. Unmatched junction bases numbered 9, after V lost 7 bases and J lost 0 bases. CDR3 DNA sequence: TGCAGCGCCGAGTCGCTAGCGGGACCGAACACCGGGGAGCTGTTTTTT. This encodes CSAESLAGPNTGELFF.

The rearrangement uses TRBV27 and TRBJ2-6; perhaps TRBD2 as D (6 bases). Germline-derived CDR1 and CDR2 are MNHEY and SMNVEV (reference sequence). V lost 5 bases to trimming and J lost 0 bases, with 23 bases between them. The CDR3 sequence is 20 residues long. The CDR3: CASSLLWREPRGSGANVLTF. In DNA, the CDR3 is TGTGCCAGCAGTCTGTTATGGAGGGAGCCACGGGGCTCTGGGGCCAACGTCCTGACTTTC.

This clone has more than one count but fewer than ten. The J gene is TRBJ1-5, the V gene TRBV5-5; D unclear. The germline V gene has CDR1 SGHKS and CDR2 YYEKEE (reference sequence). V lost 0 bases to trimming and J lost 7 bases, with 14 bases between them. The CDR3 loop spans 15 amino acids. CDR3 sequence (DNA): TGTGCCAGCAGCTTGGAGAGACAAGTCTCACAGCCCCAGCATTTT. Its translation is CASSLERQVSQPQHF.

The V and J genes are TRBV2 and TRBJ1-5, with 7 bases fitting TRBD1. The CDR3 runs to 14 residues. V lost 1 base and J lost 5; bases outside the gene matches: 2. Per germline, CDR1 SNHLY and CDR2 FYNNEI. The CDR3: CASSEGRGHQPQHF. The CDR3 coding sequence is TGTGCCAGCAGTGAAGGTAGGGGGCATCAGCCCCAGCATTTT.

This chain links TRBV7-9 with TRBJ1-2; D remains unclear. Per germline, CDR1 SEHNR and CDR2 FQNEAQ (reference sequence). This CDR3 spans 14 amino acids. Trimming pared 2 bases from V and 4 bases from J, leaving 11 bases between. CDR3 in DNA: TGTGCCAGCAGCTTATCCGGGGTGGGCTATGGCTACACCTTC. Protein sequence: CASSLSGVGYGYTF.